The rows below give T cell receptor beta chains drawn from one sample of a study of cytotoxic CD8 clonotypes in ibrutinib-treated CLL. Profiled with immunoSEQ multiplex PCR; TCRdb holds only in-frame clones, not every one. The table includes 150,000 to 200,000 clones, about four fifths detected once. The sample consisted of PBMCs, taken after 24 months of ibrutinib treatment. The origin of the receptors is a human donor with chronic lymphocytic leukemia. CDR3s include the opening cysteine and the closing phenylalanine or tryptophan. D genes are given only for firm matches. Size values are once, few and many counts, or a class for expanded clones, and some rows have none.

J: TRBJ1-3; length: 18; size: -; D: TRBD1; V: TRBV7-9; CDR3: CASSAQGTSLHSGNTIYF; DNA: TGTGCCAGCAGCGCACAGGGGACTTCTCTCCACTCTGGAAACACCATATATTTT
J: TRBJ1-4; length: 15; size: -; D: TRBD1; V: TRBV6-5; CDR3: CASSYTTGANEKLFF; DNA: TGTGCCAGCAGTTACACCACAGGGGCTAATGAAAAACTGTTTTTT
J: TRBJ2-3; length: 16; size: -; D: TRBD2; V: TRBV5-8; CDR3: CASSYGTGEAGPRQYF; DNA: TGTGCCAGCAGCTATGGGACGGGAGAAGCGGGGCCCCGACAGTATTTT
J: TRBJ2-1; length: 15; size: -; D: TRBD2; V: TRBV28; CDR3: CASSSPGLAENEQFF; DNA: TGTGCCAGCAGTTCTCCAGGACTAGCTGAAAATGAGCAGTTCTTC
J: TRBJ1-4; length: 14; size: -; D: -; V: TRBV27; CDR3: CASSFGGTNEKLFF; DNA: TGTGCCAGCAGCTTCGGGGGCACTAATGAAAAACTGTTTTTT
J: TRBJ2-7; length: 16; size: -; D: TRBD2; V: TRBV7-8; CDR3: CASSSGTSGRAAEQYF; DNA: TGTGCCAGCAGCTCGGGGACTAGCGGGAGGGCCGCCGAGCAGTACTTC
J: TRBJ2-1; length: 14; size: -; D: -; V: TRBV11-2; CDR3: CASSSGSTYNEQFF; DNA: TGTGCCAGCAGCTCTGGGAGCACCTACAATGAGCAGTTCTTC
J: TRBJ1-1; length: 14; size: once; D: -; V: TRBV6-6; CDR3: CAGSLGTSNTEAFF; DNA: TGTGCCGGATCGTTGGGGACTTCGAACACTGAAGCTTTCTTT
J: TRBJ1-1; length: 14; size: few; D: -; V: TRBV19; CDR3: CASTDTGLHTEAFF; DNA: TGTGCCAGTACCGACACAGGGCTACACACTGAAGCTTTCTTT
J: TRBJ1-3; length: 16; size: -; D: -; V: TRBV10-3; CDR3: CAISESELDSGNTIYF; DNA: TGTGCCATCAGTGAGTCGGAGTTGGACTCTGGAAACACCATATATTTT
J: TRBJ1-2; length: 15; size: -; D: TRBD1; V: TRBV28; CDR3: CASTTPGQGNYGYTF; DNA: TGTGCCAGCACCACACCGGGACAGGGTAACTATGGCTACACCTTC
J: TRBJ2-1; length: 14; size: -; D: -; V: TRBV30; CDR3: CAWSSHRVYNEQFF; DNA: TGTGCCTGGAGTTCGCACAGGGTCTACAATGAGCAGTTCTTC
J: TRBJ2-3; length: 14; size: -; D: -; V: TRBV30; CDR3: CAWSAGLERATQYF; DNA: TGTGCCTGGAGTGCAGGGCTCGAGCGGGCTACGCAGTATTTT
J: TRBJ2-1; length: 16; size: -; D: TRBD2; V: TRBV4-1; CDR3: CASSQGRRGGRDEQFF; DNA: TGCGCCAGCAGCCAAGGCCGGCGGGGGGGCAGGGATGAGCAGTTCTTC
J: TRBJ2-3; length: 12; size: -; D: -; V: TRBV4-1; CDR3: CASSQGRDTQYF; DNA: TGCGCCAGCAGCCAAGGGAGAGATACGCAGTATTTT
J: TRBJ1-2; length: 14; size: -; D: -; V: TRBV6-6; CDR3: CASSTPDGNYGYTF; DNA: TGTGCCAGCAGTACTCCGGACGGGAACTATGGCTACACCTTC
J: TRBJ1-1; length: 14; size: few; D: -; V: TRBV9; CDR3: CASSEWDKNTEAFF; DNA: TGTGCCAGCAGCGAATGGGACAAGAACACTGAAGCTTTCTTT
J: TRBJ1-2; length: 15; size: -; D: -; V: TRBV19; CDR3: CASNVGPGANYGYTF; DNA: TGTGCCAGTAACGTGGGACCGGGAGCTAACTATGGCTACACCTTC
J: TRBJ2-1; length: 11; size: few; D: -; V: TRBV19; CDR3: CASSRGGKQFF; DNA: TGTGCCAGTAGTCGTGGGGGAAAGCAGTTCTTC
J: TRBJ1-1; length: 14; size: -; D: -; V: TRBV7-6; CDR3: CASSLRAGDTEAFF; DNA: TGTGCCAGCAGCCTCAGGGCCGGGGACACTGAAGCTTTCTTT
J: TRBJ1-5; length: 17; size: -; D: -; V: TRBV4-3; CDR3: CASSLSPAGLSNQPQHF; DNA: TGCGCCAGCAGCCTAAGCCCCGCAGGGTTAAGCAATCAGCCCCAGCATTTT
J: TRBJ1-3; length: 15; size: -; D: -; V: TRBV5-6; CDR3: CASSLLWSPSGTIYF; DNA: TGTGCCAGCAGCTTGCTATGGTCCCCTTCGGGCACCATATATTTT
J: TRBJ1-1; length: 12; size: -; D: -; V: TRBV30; CDR3: CAWSNPSNEAFF; DNA: TGTGCCTGGAGTAATCCCTCCAATGAAGCTTTCTTT
J: TRBJ1-5; length: 18; size: -; D: -; V: TRBV7-5; CDR3: CVRSLAPKGFHSNQPQHF; DNA: TGTGTCAGAAGCTTAGCGCCGAAGGGTTTTCATAGCAATCAGCCCCAGCATTTT
J: TRBJ1-1; length: 13; size: -; D: -; V: TRBV19; CDR3: CASSYDRNTEAFF; DNA: TGTGCCAGTAGCTACGACAGGAACACTGAAGCTTTCTTT
J: TRBJ1-2; length: 11; size: -; D: -; V: TRBV29-1; CDR3: CSVEFNYGYTF; DNA: TGCAGCGTGGAATTTAACTATGGCTACACCTTC
J: TRBJ1-5; length: 15; size: -; D: -; V: TRBV19; CDR3: CASSIRQYSNQPQHF; DNA: TGTGCCAGTAGTATACGACAGTATAGCAATCAGCCCCAGCATTTT
J: TRBJ2-2; length: 15; size: -; D: TRBD1; V: TRBV5-1; CDR3: CASRSGQGRTGELFF; DNA: TGCGCCAGCAGGTCGGGACAGGGAAGGACCGGGGAGCTGTTTTTT
J: TRBJ1-2; length: 13; size: -; D: -; V: TRBV19; CDR3: CASSSGGARFYTF; DNA: TGTGCCAGTAGTAGTGGGGGCGCGCGGTTCTACACCTTC
J: TRBJ1-5; length: 14; size: -; D: -; V: TRBV28; CDR3: CASNRANPNQPQHF; DNA: TGTGCCAGCAATCGGGCGAACCCAAATCAGCCCCAGCATTTT
J: TRBJ2-7; length: 16; size: -; D: TRBD2; V: TRBV7-2; CDR3: CASSLAGPAGVLEQYF; DNA: TGTGCCAGCAGCTTAGCTGGCCCCGCGGGGGTTCTCGAGCAGTACTTC
J: TRBJ1-2; length: 14; size: -; D: TRBD1; V: TRBV28; CDR3: CASSTGQGSYGYTF; DNA: TGTGCCAGCAGCACCGGACAGGGGTCCTATGGCTACACCTTC
J: TRBJ1-5; length: 17; size: -; D: TRBD1; V: TRBV4-1; CDR3: CASSPGQGAYVNQPQHF; DNA: TGCGCCAGCTCCCCGGGACAGGGGGCATACGTCAATCAGCCCCAGCATTTT
J: TRBJ1-2; length: 13; size: -; D: -; V: TRBV28; CDR3: CASNVDRNYGYTF; DNA: TGTGCCAGCAACGTTGACAGAAACTATGGCTACACCTTC
J: TRBJ1-1; length: 13; size: -; D: -; V: TRBV6-4; CDR3: CASSQDRNTEAFF; DNA: TGTGCCAGCAGCCAGGACAGGAACACTGAAGCTTTCTTT
J: TRBJ2-7; length: 14; size: -; D: -; V: TRBV28; CDR3: CASSLLRAPYEQYF; DNA: TGTGCCAGCAGTTTATTACGGGCCCCCTACGAGCAGTACTTC
J: TRBJ2-2; length: 18; size: -; D: TRBD1; V: TRBV5-6; CDR3: CASSLLAGTASNTGELFF; DNA: TGTGCCAGCAGCTTGTTAGCCGGGACAGCTTCGAACACCGGGGAGCTGTTTTTT
J: TRBJ1-3; length: 14; size: -; D: -; V: TRBV19; CDR3: CASSIGPGGNTIYF; DNA: TGTGCCAGTAGTATAGGGCCAGGAGGAAACACCATATATTTT
J: TRBJ1-2; length: 18; size: -; D: TRBD1; V: TRBV5-1; CDR3: CASSYQVPGQVRTIGYTF; DNA: TGCGCCAGCAGCTACCAAGTCCCGGGACAGGTGCGAACCATAGGCTACACCTTC
J: TRBJ1-1; length: 17; size: -; D: -; V: TRBV5-1; CDR3: CASSAGWTGLSDTEAFF; DNA: TGCGCCAGCAGCGCTGGCTGGACCGGGCTCTCGGACACTGAAGCTTTCTTT
J: TRBJ1-5; length: 15; size: -; D: -; V: TRBV30; CDR3: CAWSVLGGGNQPQHF; DNA: TGTGCCTGGAGTGTACTTGGAGGGGGAAATCAGCCCCAGCATTTT
J: TRBJ2-2; length: 15; size: -; D: TRBD2; V: TRBV30; CDR3: CAWDDSGLNTGELFF; DNA: TGTGCCTGGGACGATAGCGGGCTGAACACCGGGGAGCTGTTTTTT
J: TRBJ2-7; length: 13; size: -; D: -; V: TRBV18; CDR3: CASSSDSLYEQYF; DNA: TGTGCCAGCTCCTCCGACAGCTTATACGAGCAGTACTTC
J: TRBJ2-7; length: 15; size: -; D: -; V: TRBV5-1; CDR3: CASSLGIGDSYEQYF; DNA: TGCGCCAGCAGCTTGGGCATTGGGGACTCCTACGAGCAGTACTTC
J: TRBJ2-5; length: 14; size: -; D: TRBD1; V: TRBV7-9; CDR3: CASSLGQGWETQYF; DNA: TGTGCCAGCAGCCTGGGACAGGGGTGGGAGACCCAGTACTTC
J: TRBJ2-2; length: 15; size: -; D: -; V: TRBV18; CDR3: CASSPVQVNTGELFF; DNA: TGTGCCAGCTCACCCGTCCAGGTCAACACCGGGGAGCTGTTTTTT